These 13 T cell receptor beta chains share one sample of origin, sequenced in a study of T cells in Graves' hyperthyroidism and ophthalmopathy. TCR beta CDR3 regions were amplified from RNA transcripts. The TCR CDR3 was amplified in a first-round RT-PCR using the HTBI primer set. TCRdb passed the multiplex PCR reads through MiXCR, listing each CDR3 protein once. The data contain 500,000 to 550,000 distinct CDR3 sequences, roughly 20% of them seen just once; the ten biggest clones take up around a quarter. The sample was blood. These TCRs come from a young man with Graves' hyperthyroidism.

V and J are TRBV5-1 and TRBJ2-7; TRBD2 might be the D (7 bases). The CDR3 is 15 residues long. Trimming left V 6 bases short and J 0 bases short, with 16 bases between. Per the germline V gene, CDR1 is SGHRS and CDR2 is YFSETQ. CDR3 nucleotides: TGCGCCAGCAAACCTCTAGCGGACAGCTCCTACGAGCAGTACTTC. It is translated as CASKPLADSSYEQYF.

The chain has TRBV12-3 or TRBV12-4 and TRBJ2-7; weak D call: TRBD2 (6 bases). The CDR3 loop spans 17 amino acids. Trimming shortened V by 4 bases and J by 4 bases, and 23 bases separated the two germline ends. The CDR3 DNA follows: TGTGCCAGCAGTTCAAAGTGGGGGGACTCTCCGGCTTACGAGCAGTACTTC. As protein: CASSSKWGDSPAYEQYF.

This clonotype was seen a handful of times. V gene TRBV9 combines with J gene TRBJ1-2; D is undetermined. Germline CDR1 reads SGDLS; CDR2 reads YYNGEE. V was shortened by 0 bases and J by 6 bases, with 21 bases between the two germline ends. This CDR3 has 17 residues. CDR3 sequence (DNA): TGTGCCAGCAGCGTAGAACCGGATGGGATGTATGGGGATGGCTACACCTTC. The encoded protein is CASSVEPDGMYGDGYTF.

Regarding this clonotype: This clone may be a read error of a much larger clone one base away. This rearrangement joins TRBV19 to TRBJ1-5; D possibly corresponds to TRBD1 (6 bases). The CDR3 loop spans 15 amino acids. V was cut by 6 bases and J by 0 bases, with 12 bases left in between. CDR1 and CDR2 from the germline V gene are LNHDA and SQIVND (reference sequence). The CDR3 nucleotides are TGTGCCAGTAGACAACAGGGTGGTAGCAATCAGCCCCAGCATTTT. Its translation: CASRQQGGSNQPQHF.

This clonotype was seen ten or more times. This chain joins TRBV6-2 or TRBV6-3 and TRBJ1-1; TRBD1 agrees at 7 bases. This CDR3 is 12 amino acids long. Germline loops: CDR1 MNHEY, CDR2 SVGEGT. V lost 5 bases to trimming and J lost 7 bases; unmatched junction nucleotides: 4. The CDR3 sequence: CASSQRDSEAFF. As DNA, the CDR3 is TGTGCCAGCAGTCAACGGGACAGTGAAGCTTTCTTT.

The chain is built from TRBV12-3 or TRBV12-4 and TRBJ1-1, with D perhaps TRBD1 (5 bases). Trimming pared 4 bases from V and 1 base from J, leaving 22 bases between. The CDR3 is 18 residues long. The CDR3 sequence is CASSSKRPGGAGNTEAFF. The CDR3, as DNA: TGTGCCAGCAGTTCAAAACGCCCCGGAGGGGCTGGGAACACTGAAGCTTTCTTT.

This clonotype has just a few counts. The chain is built from TRBV6-1 and TRBJ1-1; TRBD1 matches 7 bases. The V and J ends lost 1 base and 5 bases, in that order; junction bases with no gene match: 7. The CDR3 runs 15 residues. CDR1 is MNHNS and CDR2 is SASEGT in the germline V gene. CDR3 sequence reads: CASSEVATGNTEAFF. The CDR3 bases are TGTGCCAGCAGTGAAGTGGCGACAGGGAATACTGAAGCTTTCTTT.

This rearrangement joins TRBV30 to TRBJ2-2; 7 positions match TRBD2. V was clipped by 3 bases and J by 6 bases; unmatched bases: 4. CDR3 size: 13 residues. Germline values: CDR1 GTSNPN, CDR2 SVGIG (reference sequence). In DNA, the CDR3 is TGTGCCTGGAGGACTAGCACGGCCGGGGAGCTGTTTTTT. It translates to CAWRTSTAGELFF.

The chain combines TRBV5-1 with TRBJ1-2, with D tentatively TRBD1 (5 bases). The CDR3 runs to 15 residues. Trimming stripped 1 base from V and 6 bases from J, with 16 bases between. Germline CDR1 and CDR2: SGHRS and YFSETQ. CDR3 sequence reads: CASSLYLYRMDGYTF. Written as DNA, the CDR3 is TGCGCCAGCAGCTTGTATCTGTACAGGATGGATGGCTACACCTTC. The complete variable domain, with remaining parts taken from reference TRBV5-1 and TRBJ1-2, reads KAGVTQTPRYLIKTRGQQVTLSCSPISGHRSVSWYQQTPGQGLQFLFEYFSETQRNKGNFPGRFSGRQFSNSRSEMNVSTLELGDSALYLCASSLYLYRMDGYTFGSGTRLTVV.

At least ten counts were recorded for this clonotype. This chain connects TRBV30 to TRBJ2-5, with D perhaps matching TRBD1 (6 bases). The CDR3 sequence is 13 residues long. Germline V gives CDR1 GTSNPN, CDR2 SVGIG (reference sequence). The V gene lost 5 bases and the J gene lost 2 bases, with 12 bases spanning the gap. CDR3 loop: CAWSKQGQETQYF. Written as DNA, the CDR3 is TGTGCCTGGTCCAAACAGGGTCAAGAGACCCAGTACTTC.

The sample holds many counts of this clonotype. This chain links TRBV19 with TRBJ1-1, with a weak D call TRBD1 (5 bases). This CDR3 is 16 amino acids long. The germline CDR1 and CDR2 sequences are LNHDA and SQIVND (reference sequence). V was shortened by 7 bases and J by 1 base, with 19 bases between the two germline ends. For the CDR3, the DNA is TGTGCCAGTACCCCAGCGGGGTGGCAGGGGAACACTGAAGCTTTCTTT. It is translated as CASTPAGWQGNTEAFF. Based on the CDR3 plus reference TRBV19 and TRBJ1-1, the full variable domain is DGGITQSPKYLFRKEGQNVTLSCEQNLNHDAMYWYRQDPGQGLRLIYYSQIVNDFQKGDIAEGYSVSREKKESFPLTVTSAQKNPTAFYLCASTPAGWQGNTEAFFGQGTRLTVV.

The rearrangement uses TRBV28 and TRBJ2-7; either TRBD1 or TRBD2 may supply D (5 bases each). Germline V gene lookup returns CDR1 MDHEN and CDR2 SYDVKM. Trimming cost V 6 bases and J 4 bases, with 16 bases left between them. The CDR3 length is 14 residues. CDR3 sequence: CASSRGPWFYEQYF. The CDR3 DNA reads as TGTGCCAGCAGCCGGGGACCGTGGTTTTACGAGCAGTACTTC.

This clonotype appeared a single time. The J gene is TRBJ1-5, the V gene TRBV5-4, with 9 positions matching TRBD1. Germline values: CDR1 SGHNT, CDR2 YYREEE (reference sequence). J was trimmed by 6 bases and V by 0 bases; bases with no gene match: 10. The CDR3 runs 17 residues. This chain's CDR3 is CASSLGSGTGSRQPQHF. CDR3 DNA: TGTGCCAGCAGCTTGGGCTCCGGGACAGGGTCCCGTCAGCCCCAGCATTTT. The complete variable domain, with remaining parts taken from reference TRBV5-4 and TRBJ1-5, reads ETGVTQSPTHLIKTRGQQVTLRCSSQSGHNTVSWYQQALGQGPQFIFQYYREEENGRGNFPPRFSGLQFPNYSSELNVNALELDDSALYLCASSLGSGTGSRQPQHFGDGTRLSIL.